Listed below are T cell receptor beta chains from one sample, sequenced in a study of CD8 T cells in Susac syndrome. TCRdb re-called the immunoSEQ multiplex PCR reads through MiXCR, storing one row per CDR3 protein. The sample lists about 300,000 distinct CDR3 sequences, approximately 85% occurring once. The sample comprised CD8+ T cells from PBMCs. These receptor sequences come from a human donor with multiple sclerosis. CDR3s include the opening cysteine and the closing phenylalanine or tryptophan. D genes are given only for firm matches. Clone size is shown for a subset of rows, as once, few, many or a class of expanded clone.

v_gene	j_gene	abundance	d_gene	CDR3nt	CDR3aa
TRBV28	TRBJ2-7	few	NA	TGTGCCAGCAGTTTACAGGACGAGCAGTACTTC	CASSLQDEQYF
TRBV12-3/TRBV12-4	TRBJ2-1	NA	TRBD2	TGTGCCAGCAGCGACGCCAGCGGGAGGCCTTACAATGAGCAGTTCTTC	CASSDASGRPYNEQFF
TRBV5-1	TRBJ2-7	few	TRBD2	TGCGCCAGCAGCTCTCTCCCGCGGGAGGACTACGAGCAGTACTTC	CASSSLPREDYEQYF
TRBV29-1	TRBJ2-7	NA	NA	TGCAGCGCCCTTACTCAGGCGACCTACGAGCAGTACTTC	CSALTQATYEQYF
TRBV7-2	TRBJ1-6	NA	NA	TGTGCCAGCAGCTTATACCGGAGCGTCTCCTATAATTCACCCCTCCACTTT	CASSLYRSVSYNSPLHF
TRBV7-2	TRBJ2-2	NA	NA	TGTGCCAGGACAGTCGGGCGGGCCGCGAACACCGGGGAGCTGTTTTTT	CARTVGRAANTGELFF
TRBV14	TRBJ2-1	NA	NA	TGTGCCAGCAGCCCACCAGGGTTCTACAATGAGCAGTTCTTC	CASSPPGFYNEQFF
TRBV4-2	TRBJ1-4	NA	NA	TGTGCCAGCAGCCAAGATGTGCTGCCTAATGAAAAACTGTTTTTT	CASSQDVLPNEKLFF
TRBV14	TRBJ2-1	NA	NA	TGTGCCAGCAGCCGCGATAGTCTTGAGCAGTTCTTC	CASSRDSLEQFF
TRBV20-1	TRBJ2-3	NA	NA	TGCAGTGAGAGGCCGCGCGACGCCGCAGATACGCAGTATTTT	CSERPRDAADTQYF
TRBV2	TRBJ2-7	NA	TRBD1	TGTGCCAGCCTGAAGGGGGCTCCTTACGAGCAGTACTTC	CASLKGAPYEQYF
TRBV27	TRBJ2-7	few	TRBD1	TGTGCCAGCAGTTTATCTGGGACAGGTGCCTACGAGCAGTACTTC	CASSLSGTGAYEQYF
TRBV28	TRBJ1-5	NA	NA	TGTGCCAGCAGTTTATCCATAGGCAGGGTCAATCAGCCCCAGCATTTT	CASSLSIGRVNQPQHF
TRBV27	TRBJ2-1	NA	NA	TGTGCCAGCAGTTTACGGGGGAGTAGCCACAATGAGCAGTTCTTC	CASSLRGSSHNEQFF
TRBV28	TRBJ2-2	NA	TRBD2	TGTGCGACCCTAGGGACTAGCGGGAGCAGGGAGCTGTTTTTT	CATLGTSGSRELFF
TRBV9	TRBJ2-5	NA	NA	TGTGCCAGCAGCGTAGCCCCGGGACCGCAAGAGACCCAGTACTTC	CASSVAPGPQETQYF
TRBV13	TRBJ1-1	NA	NA	TGTGCCAGCAGCTTAACGGCCTTAGAAGCTTTCTTT	CASSLTALEAFF
TRBV19	TRBJ1-1	NA	TRBD1	TGTGCCAGTAGTCCAACCGGGACAGGGGGAGCTTTCTTT	CASSPTGTGGAFF
TRBV19	TRBJ1-1	NA	TRBD1	TGTGCCAGTACCGAGGGGACAGGGATGACTGAAGCTTTCTTT	CASTEGTGMTEAFF
TRBV29-1	TRBJ1-1	NA	NA	TGCAGCGTTGAAGGAGGGGAGGGGAACACTGAAGCTTTCTTT	CSVEGGEGNTEAFF
TRBV9	TRBJ2-7	NA	TRBD1	TGTGCCAGCAGCGTAACCCACGGGACAGTTCCCTACGAGCAGTACTTC	CASSVTHGTVPYEQYF
TRBV28	TRBJ2-3	NA	TRBD2	TGTGCCAGCAGTTTTCGGCTAGCGGGAAGTACGCAGTATTTT	CASSFRLAGSTQYF
TRBV10-3	TRBJ2-1	NA	TRBD1	TGTGCCATGTCAGGGGGAAGTGGCCACAATGAGCAGTTCTTC	CAMSGGSGHNEQFF
TRBV6-1	TRBJ2-1	NA	TRBD2	TGTGCCAGCAGTGAAAAGGTACGGGAGGCCTACAATGAGCAGTTCTTC	CASSEKVREAYNEQFF
TRBV18	TRBJ1-2	NA	NA	TGTGCCAGCTCACCGGGACTTTTCTCCTATGGCTACACCTTC	CASSPGLFSYGYTF
TRBV9	TRBJ2-1	NA	TRBD2	TGTGCCAGCAGCCACAGCACGACTAGCGGGGCCTACAATGAGCAGTTCTTC	CASSHSTTSGAYNEQFF
TRBV27	TRBJ1-5	NA	NA	TGTGCCAGCAGTTTATCGGTCGGGGGGAGCAATCAGCCCCAGCATTTT	CASSLSVGGSNQPQHF
TRBV27	TRBJ2-1	NA	NA	TGTGCCAGCAGCGGCGCGGGCCTCACCTACAATGAGCAGTTCTTC	CASSGAGLTYNEQFF
TRBV13	TRBJ2-7	NA	NA	TGTGCCAGCAGCGGGGCATCCGGGACGAAGAGCTCCTACGAGCAGTACTTC	CASSGASGTKSSYEQYF
TRBV27	TRBJ1-2	NA	TRBD1	TGTGCCAGCACCCCTTTTGCAGGGGGCAACTATGGCTACACCTTC	CASTPFAGGNYGYTF
TRBV7-9	TRBJ2-7	NA	NA	TGTGCCAGCAGCTTGGGCAAAAGTGAGCAGTACTTC	CASSLGKSEQYF
TRBV28	TRBJ2-1	NA	TRBD2	TGTGCCAGCCGATCGCCGAGCGGGGACAATGAGCAGTTCTTC	CASRSPSGDNEQFF
TRBV6-1	TRBJ1-2	NA	NA	TGTGCCAGCAGTTCGACACTTTACTATGGCTACACCTTC	CASSSTLYYGYTF
TRBV27	TRBJ2-2	few	NA	TGTGCCAGCAGGGGCGACACCGGGGAGCTGTTTTTT	CASRGDTGELFF
TRBV29-1	TRBJ2-1	NA	NA	TGCAGCGTTGAAGGACAGTTGAGCTCCTACAATGAGCAGTTCTTC	CSVEGQLSSYNEQFF
TRBV27	TRBJ1-5	NA	NA	TGTGCCAGCGCAGCGTTGAGGCAGGGCCTCGATCAGCCCCAGCATTTT	CASAALRQGLDQPQHF
TRBV5-1	TRBJ2-2	NA	TRBD2	TGCGCCAGCAGCCCGAGAGCTAGCGGGAGCGCCGGGGAGCTGTTTTTT	CASSPRASGSAGELFF
TRBV4-1	TRBJ2-7	NA	NA	TGCGCCAGCAGCCCTCGATCCGGGACCGGAGAAGGGTACGAGCAGTACTTC	CASSPRSGTGEGYEQYF
TRBV27	TRBJ2-4	NA	NA	TGTGCCAGCAGTTTATCATGGGGGCCGGACAACATTCAGTACTTC	CASSLSWGPDNIQYF
TRBV2	TRBJ1-4	NA	NA	TGTGCCACCACGGTGAGACAAGAAAAACTGTTTTTT	CATTVRQEKLFF